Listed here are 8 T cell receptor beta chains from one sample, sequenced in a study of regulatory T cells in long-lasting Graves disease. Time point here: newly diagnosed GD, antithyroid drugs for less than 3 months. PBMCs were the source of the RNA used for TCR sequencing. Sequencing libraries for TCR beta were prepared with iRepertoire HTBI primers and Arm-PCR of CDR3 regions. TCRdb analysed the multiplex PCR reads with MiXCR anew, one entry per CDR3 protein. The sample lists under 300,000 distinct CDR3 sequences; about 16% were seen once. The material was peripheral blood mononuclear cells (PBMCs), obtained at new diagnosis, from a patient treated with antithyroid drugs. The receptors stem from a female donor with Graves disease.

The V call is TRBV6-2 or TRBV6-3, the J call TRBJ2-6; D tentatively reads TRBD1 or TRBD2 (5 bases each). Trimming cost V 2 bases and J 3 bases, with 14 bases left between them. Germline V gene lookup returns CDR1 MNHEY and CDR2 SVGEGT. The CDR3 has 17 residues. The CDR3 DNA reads TGTGCCAGCAGTTACCGCCGGGACGCCGGTGGGGCCAACGTCCTGACTTTC. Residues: CASSYRRDAGGANVLTF.

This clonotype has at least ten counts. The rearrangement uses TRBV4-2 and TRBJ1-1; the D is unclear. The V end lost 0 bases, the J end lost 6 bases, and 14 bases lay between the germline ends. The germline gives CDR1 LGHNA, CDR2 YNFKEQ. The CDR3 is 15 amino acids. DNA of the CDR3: TGTGCCAGCAGCCAAGAACTGGAGAGCCTGCCTGAAGCTTTCTTT. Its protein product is CASSQELESLPEAFF.

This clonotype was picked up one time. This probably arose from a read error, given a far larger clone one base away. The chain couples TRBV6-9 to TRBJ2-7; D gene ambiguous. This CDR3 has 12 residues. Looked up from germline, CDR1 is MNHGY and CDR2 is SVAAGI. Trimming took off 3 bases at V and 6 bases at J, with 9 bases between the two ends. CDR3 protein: CASSYMSSEQYF. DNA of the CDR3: TGTGCCAGCAGTTACATGAGCTCCGAGCAGTACTTC.

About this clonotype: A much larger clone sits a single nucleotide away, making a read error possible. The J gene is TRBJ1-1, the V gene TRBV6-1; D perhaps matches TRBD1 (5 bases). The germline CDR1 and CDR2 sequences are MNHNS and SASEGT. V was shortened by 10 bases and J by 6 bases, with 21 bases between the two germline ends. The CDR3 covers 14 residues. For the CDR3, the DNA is TGTGCCAACAAAGCAGGGTCCGTACTCGCTGAAGCTTTCTTT. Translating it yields CANKAGSVLAEAFF.

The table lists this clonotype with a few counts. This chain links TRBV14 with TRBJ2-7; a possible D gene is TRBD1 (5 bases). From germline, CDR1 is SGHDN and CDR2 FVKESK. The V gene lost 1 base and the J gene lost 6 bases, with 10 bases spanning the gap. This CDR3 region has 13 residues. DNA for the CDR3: TGTGCCAGCAGCCAAGTTTGGGGCGGCGAGCAGTACTTC. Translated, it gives CASSQVWGGEQYF.

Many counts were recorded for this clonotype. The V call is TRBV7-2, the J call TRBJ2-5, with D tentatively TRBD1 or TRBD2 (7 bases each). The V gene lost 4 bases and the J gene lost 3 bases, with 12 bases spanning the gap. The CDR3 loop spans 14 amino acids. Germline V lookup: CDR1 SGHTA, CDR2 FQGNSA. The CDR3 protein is CASSYQGGEETQYF. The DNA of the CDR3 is TGTGCCAGCAGCTATCAGGGGGGGGAAGAGACCCAGTACTTC.

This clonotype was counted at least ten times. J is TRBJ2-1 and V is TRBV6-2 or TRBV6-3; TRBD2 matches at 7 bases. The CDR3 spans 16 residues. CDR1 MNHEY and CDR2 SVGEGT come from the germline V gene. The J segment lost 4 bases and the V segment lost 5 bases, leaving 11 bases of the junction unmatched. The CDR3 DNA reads TGTGCCAGCAGTGAAGAGGTTGCGCGGGAGTACAATGAGCAGTTCTTC. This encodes CASSEEVAREYNEQFF.

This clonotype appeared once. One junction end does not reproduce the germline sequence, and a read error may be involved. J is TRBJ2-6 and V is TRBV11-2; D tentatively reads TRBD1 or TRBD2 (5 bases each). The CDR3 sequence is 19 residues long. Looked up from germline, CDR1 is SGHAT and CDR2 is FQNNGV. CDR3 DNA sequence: TGCGCCAGCAGCCAAGGTGCTCGGGGACCGCGCTCTGGGGCCAACGTCCTGACTTTC. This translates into CASSQGARGPRSGANVLTF.